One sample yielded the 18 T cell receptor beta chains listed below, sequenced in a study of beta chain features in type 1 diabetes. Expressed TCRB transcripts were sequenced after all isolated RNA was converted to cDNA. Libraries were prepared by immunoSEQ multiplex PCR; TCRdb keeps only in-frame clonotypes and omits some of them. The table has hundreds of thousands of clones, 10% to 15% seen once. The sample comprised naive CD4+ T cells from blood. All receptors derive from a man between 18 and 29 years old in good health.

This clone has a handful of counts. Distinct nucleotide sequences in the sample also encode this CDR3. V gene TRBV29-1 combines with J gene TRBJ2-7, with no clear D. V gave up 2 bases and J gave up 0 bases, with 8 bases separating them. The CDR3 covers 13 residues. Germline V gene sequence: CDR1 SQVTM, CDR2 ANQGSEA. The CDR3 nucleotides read TGCAGCGTTGAAATGGGCAGCTCCTACGAGCAGTACTTC. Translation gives CSVEMGSSYEQYF.

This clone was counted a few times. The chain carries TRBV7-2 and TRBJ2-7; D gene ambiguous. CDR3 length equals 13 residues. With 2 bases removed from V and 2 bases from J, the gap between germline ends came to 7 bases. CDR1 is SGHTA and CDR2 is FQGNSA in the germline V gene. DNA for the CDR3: TGTGCCAGCAGCTTAAGCCACGCCTACGAGCAGTACTTC. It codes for CASSLSHAYEQYF.

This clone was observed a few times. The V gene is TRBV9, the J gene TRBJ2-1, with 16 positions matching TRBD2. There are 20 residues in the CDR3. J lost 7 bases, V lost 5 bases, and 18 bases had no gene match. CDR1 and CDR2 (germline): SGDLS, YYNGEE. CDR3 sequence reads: CASSYRTGTSGRAVGNEQFF. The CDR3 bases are TGTGCCAGCAGTTATAGAACCGGGACTAGCGGGAGGGCCGTGGGAAATGAGCAGTTCTTC.

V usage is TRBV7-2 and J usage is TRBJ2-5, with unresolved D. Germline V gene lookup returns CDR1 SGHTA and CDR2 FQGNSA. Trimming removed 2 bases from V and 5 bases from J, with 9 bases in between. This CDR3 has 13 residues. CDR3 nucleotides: TGTGCCAGCAGCTTATTTGGAGTTGAGACCCAGTACTTC. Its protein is CASSLFGVETQYF.

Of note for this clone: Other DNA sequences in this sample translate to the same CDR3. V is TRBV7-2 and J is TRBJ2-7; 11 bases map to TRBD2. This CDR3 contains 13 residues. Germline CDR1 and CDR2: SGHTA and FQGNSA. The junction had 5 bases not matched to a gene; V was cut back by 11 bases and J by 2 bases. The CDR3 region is CASSSGGPYEQYF. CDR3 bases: TGTGCCTCATCTAGCGGGGGGCCCTACGAGCAGTACTTC.

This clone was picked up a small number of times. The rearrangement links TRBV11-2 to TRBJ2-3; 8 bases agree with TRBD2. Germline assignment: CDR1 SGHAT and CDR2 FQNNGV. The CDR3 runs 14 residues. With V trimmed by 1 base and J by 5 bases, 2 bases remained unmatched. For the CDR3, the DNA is TGTGCCAGCAGCTTAGCGGGAGGGGTAGATACGCAGTATTTT. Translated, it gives CASSLAGGVDTQYF.

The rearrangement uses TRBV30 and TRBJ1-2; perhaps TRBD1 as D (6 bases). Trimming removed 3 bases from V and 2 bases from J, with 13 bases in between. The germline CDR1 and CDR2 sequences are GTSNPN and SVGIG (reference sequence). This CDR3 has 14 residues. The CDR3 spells CAWSTGTRNYGYTF. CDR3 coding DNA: TGTGCCTGGAGCACCGGGACACGGAACTATGGCTACACCTTC.

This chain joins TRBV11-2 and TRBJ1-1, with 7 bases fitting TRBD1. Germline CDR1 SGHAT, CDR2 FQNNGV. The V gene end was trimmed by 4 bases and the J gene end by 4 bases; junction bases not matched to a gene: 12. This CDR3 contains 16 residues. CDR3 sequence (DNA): TGTGCCAGCAGCTCGATACCGTTGACAGGGCCCACTGAAGCTTTCTTT. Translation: CASSSIPLTGPTEAFF.

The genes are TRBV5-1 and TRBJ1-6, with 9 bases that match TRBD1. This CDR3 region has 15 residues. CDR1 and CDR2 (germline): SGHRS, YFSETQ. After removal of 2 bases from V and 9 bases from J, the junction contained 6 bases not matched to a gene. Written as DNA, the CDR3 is TGCGCCAGCAGCTTCTCGGGACAGGGTAGTTCACCCCTCCACTTT. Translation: CASSFSGQGSSPLHF.

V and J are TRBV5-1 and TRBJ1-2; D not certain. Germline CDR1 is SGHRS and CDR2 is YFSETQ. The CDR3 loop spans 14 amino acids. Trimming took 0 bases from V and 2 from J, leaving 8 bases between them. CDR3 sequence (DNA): TGCGCCAGCAGCTTGGGATTCGGGAACTATGGCTACACCTTC. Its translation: CASSLGFGNYGYTF.

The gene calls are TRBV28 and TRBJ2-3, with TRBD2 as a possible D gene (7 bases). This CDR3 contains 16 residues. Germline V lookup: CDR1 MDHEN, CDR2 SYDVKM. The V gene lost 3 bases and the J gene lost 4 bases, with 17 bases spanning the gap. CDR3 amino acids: CASSFPSGGRADTQYF. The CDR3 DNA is TGTGCCAGCAGTTTCCCCTCGGGGGGCCGAGCAGATACGCAGTATTTT.

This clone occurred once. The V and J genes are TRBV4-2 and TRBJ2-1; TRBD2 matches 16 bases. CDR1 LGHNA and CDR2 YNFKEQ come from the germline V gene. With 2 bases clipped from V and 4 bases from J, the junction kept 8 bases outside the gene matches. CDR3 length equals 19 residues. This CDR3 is CASSQQAGTSGGAYNEQFF. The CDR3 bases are TGTGCCAGCAGCCAACAAGCCGGGACTAGCGGGGGGGCTTACAATGAGCAGTTCTTC.

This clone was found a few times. CDR3 in DNA: TGCGCCAGCAGCTTCGGGGTGAGCACAGATACGCAGTATTTT. The encoded protein is CASSFGVSTDTQYF. The J gene is TRBJ2-3, the V gene TRBV4-1; TRBD2 might be the D (5 bases). Germline-derived CDR1 and CDR2 are MGHRA and YSYEKL. The V end was cut by 5 bases, the J end by 0 bases, with 9 bases between. This CDR3 comprises 14 residues.

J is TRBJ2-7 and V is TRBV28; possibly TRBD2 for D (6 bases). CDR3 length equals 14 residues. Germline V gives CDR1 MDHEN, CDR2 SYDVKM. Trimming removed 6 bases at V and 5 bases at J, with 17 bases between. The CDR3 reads CASSEGSWEDEQYF. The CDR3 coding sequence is TGTGCCAGCAGCGAAGGGAGCTGGGAGGACGAGCAGTACTTC. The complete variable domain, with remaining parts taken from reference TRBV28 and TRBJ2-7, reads DVKVTQSSRYLVKRTGEKVFLECVQDMDHENMFWYRQDPGLGLRLIYFSYDVKMKEKGDIPEGYSVSREKKERFSLILESASTNQTSMYLCASSEGSWEDEQYFGPGTRLTVT.

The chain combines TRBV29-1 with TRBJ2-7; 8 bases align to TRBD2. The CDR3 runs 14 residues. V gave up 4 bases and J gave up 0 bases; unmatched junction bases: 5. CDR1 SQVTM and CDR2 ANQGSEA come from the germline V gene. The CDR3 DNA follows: TGCAGCGTTGCTGGCGGGAGGAGCTCCTACGAGCAGTACTTC. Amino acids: CSVAGGRSSYEQYF.

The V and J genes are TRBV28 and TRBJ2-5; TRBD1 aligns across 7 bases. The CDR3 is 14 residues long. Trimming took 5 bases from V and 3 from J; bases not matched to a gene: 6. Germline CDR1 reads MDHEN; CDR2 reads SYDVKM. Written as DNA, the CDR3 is TGTGCCAGCAGTCCCGGACAGGCCAAAGAGACCCAGTACTTC. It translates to CASSPGQAKETQYF.

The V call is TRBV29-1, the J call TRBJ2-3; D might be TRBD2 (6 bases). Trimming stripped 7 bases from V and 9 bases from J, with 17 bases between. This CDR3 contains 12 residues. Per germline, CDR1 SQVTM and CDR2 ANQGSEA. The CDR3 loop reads CSGWTTTATQYF. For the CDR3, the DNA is TGCAGCGGTTGGACTACCACGGCAACGCAGTATTTT.

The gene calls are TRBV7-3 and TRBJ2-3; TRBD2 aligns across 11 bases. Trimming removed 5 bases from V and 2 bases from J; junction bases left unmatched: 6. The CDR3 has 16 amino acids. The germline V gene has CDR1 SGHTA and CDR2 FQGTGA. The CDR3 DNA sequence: TGTGCCAGCAGCAAGAGACTAGCGGGGTCCACAGATACGCAGTATTTT. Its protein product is CASSKRLAGSTDTQYF. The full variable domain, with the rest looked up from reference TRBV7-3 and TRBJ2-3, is GAGVSQTPSNKVTEKGKYVELRCDPISGHTALYWYRQSLGQGPEFLIYFQGTGAADDSGLPNDRFFAVRPEGSVSTLKIQRTERGDSAVYLCASSKRLAGSTDTQYFGPGTRLTVL.